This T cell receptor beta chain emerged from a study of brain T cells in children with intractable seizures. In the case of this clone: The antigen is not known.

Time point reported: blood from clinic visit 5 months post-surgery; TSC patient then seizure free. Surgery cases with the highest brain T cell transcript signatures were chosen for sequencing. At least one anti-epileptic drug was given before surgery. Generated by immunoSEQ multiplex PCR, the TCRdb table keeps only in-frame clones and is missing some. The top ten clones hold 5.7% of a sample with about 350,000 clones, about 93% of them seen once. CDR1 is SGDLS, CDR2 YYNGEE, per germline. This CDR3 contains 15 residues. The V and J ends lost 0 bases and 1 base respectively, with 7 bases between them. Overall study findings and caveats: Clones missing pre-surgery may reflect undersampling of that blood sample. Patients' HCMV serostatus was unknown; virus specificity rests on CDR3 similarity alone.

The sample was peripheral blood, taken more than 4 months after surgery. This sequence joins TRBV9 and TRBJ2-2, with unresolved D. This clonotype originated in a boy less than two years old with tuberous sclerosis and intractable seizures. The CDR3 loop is CASSVAAMNTGELFF. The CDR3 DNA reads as TGTGCCAGCAGCGTAGCAGCCATGAACACCGGGGAGCTGTTTTTT.